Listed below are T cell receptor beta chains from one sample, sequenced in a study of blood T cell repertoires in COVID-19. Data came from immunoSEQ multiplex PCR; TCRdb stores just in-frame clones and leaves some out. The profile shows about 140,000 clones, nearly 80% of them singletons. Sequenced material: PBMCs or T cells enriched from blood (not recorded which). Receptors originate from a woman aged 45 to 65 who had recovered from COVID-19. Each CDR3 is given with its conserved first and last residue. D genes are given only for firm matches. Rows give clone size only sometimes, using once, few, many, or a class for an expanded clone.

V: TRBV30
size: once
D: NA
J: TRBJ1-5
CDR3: CAWSTGLGNQPQHF
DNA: TGTGCCTGGAGTACAGGGTTGGGCAATCAGCCCCAGCATTTT

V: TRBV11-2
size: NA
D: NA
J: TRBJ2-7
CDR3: CASSARVSSYEQYF
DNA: TGTGCCAGCAGCGCCAGGGTGAGCTCCTACGAGCAGTACTTC

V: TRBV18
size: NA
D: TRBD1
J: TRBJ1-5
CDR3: CASSRDRDQPQHF
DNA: TGTGCCAGCTCACGGGACAGGGATCAGCCCCAGCATTTT

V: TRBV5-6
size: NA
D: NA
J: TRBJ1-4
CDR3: CASSLGGLGEKLFF
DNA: TGTGCCAGCAGCTTGGGAGGGTTAGGTGAAAAACTGTTTTTT

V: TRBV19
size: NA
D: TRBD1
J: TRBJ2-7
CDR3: CASSTVGTGGYEQYF
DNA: TGTGCCAGTAGTACAGTGGGGACAGGGGGCTACGAGCAGTACTTC

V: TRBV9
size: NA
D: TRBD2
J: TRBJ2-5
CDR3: CASSATSGGAGETQYF
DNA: TGTGCCAGCAGCGCCACTAGCGGGGGGGCGGGCGAGACCCAGTACTTC

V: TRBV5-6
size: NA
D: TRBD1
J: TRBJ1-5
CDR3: CASSLEGGRDSNQPQHF
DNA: TGTGCCAGCAGCTTGGAAGGGGGCCGGGATAGCAATCAGCCCCAGCATTTT

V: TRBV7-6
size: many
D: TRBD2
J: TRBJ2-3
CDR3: CASSQNSGGNTDTQYF
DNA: TGTGCCAGCAGCCAAAATAGCGGGGGGAACACAGATACGCAGTATTTT

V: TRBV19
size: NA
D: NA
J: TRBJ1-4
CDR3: CASSIGATLSEKLFF
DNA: TGTGCCAGTAGTATAGGGGCGACCTTAAGTGAAAAACTGTTTTTT

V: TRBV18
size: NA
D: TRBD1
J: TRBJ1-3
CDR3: CASSLEAGGRNTIYF
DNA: TGTGCCAGCTCACTCGAGGCAGGGGGCAGAAACACCATATATTTT

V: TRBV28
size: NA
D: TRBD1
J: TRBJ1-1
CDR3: CASSRTGANTEAFF
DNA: TGTGCCAGCAGCCGGACAGGGGCAAATACTGAAGCTTTCTTT

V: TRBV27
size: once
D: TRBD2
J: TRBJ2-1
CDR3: CASRQLAGAENEQFF
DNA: TGTGCCAGCAGGCAACTAGCGGGGGCGGAGAATGAGCAGTTCTTC

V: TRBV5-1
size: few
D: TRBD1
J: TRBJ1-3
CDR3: CASSIRTGSGNTIYF
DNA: TGCGCCAGCAGCATTAGGACAGGGTCTGGAAACACCATATATTTT

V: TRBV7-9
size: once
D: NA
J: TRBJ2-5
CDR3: CASSYGERVLRQTQYF
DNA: TGTGCCAGCAGCTACGGGGAGCGGGTTCTTAGGCAGACCCAGTACTTC

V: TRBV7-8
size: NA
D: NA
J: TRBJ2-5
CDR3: CASFKGVQETQYF
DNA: TGTGCCAGCTTTAAGGGAGTCCAAGAGACCCAGTACTTC

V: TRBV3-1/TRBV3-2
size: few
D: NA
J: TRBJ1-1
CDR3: CASSHRPGQNTEAFF
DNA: TGTGCCAGCAGCCACCGACCGGGACAGAACACTGAAGCTTTCTTT

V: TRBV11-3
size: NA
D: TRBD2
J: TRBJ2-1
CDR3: CASSLGLASGAYNEQFF
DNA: TGTGCCAGCAGCTTAGGGTTAGCAAGCGGGGCATACAATGAGCAGTTCTTC

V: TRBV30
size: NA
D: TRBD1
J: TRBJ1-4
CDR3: CAWSENRGYEKLFF
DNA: TGTGCCTGGAGTGAGAACAGGGGATACGAAAAACTGTTTTTT

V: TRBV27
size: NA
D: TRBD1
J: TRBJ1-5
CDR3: CASSLSQRTGELHSNQPQHF
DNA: TGTGCCAGCAGTTTATCTCAGAGGACAGGGGAGCTTCATAGCAATCAGCCCCAGCATTTT

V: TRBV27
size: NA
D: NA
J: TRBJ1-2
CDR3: CASSLQQGYGYTF
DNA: TGTGCCAGCAGTTTACAACAGGGCTATGGCTACACCTTC

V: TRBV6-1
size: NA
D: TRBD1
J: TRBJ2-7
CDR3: CASSEAGRGYEQYF
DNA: TGTGCCAGCAGTGAAGCGGGCAGGGGGTACGAGCAGTACTTC

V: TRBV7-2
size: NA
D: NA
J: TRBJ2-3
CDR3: CASSLGGLGLVQDTQYF
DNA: TGTGCCAGCAGCTTAGGGGGGCTTGGACTAGTTCAGGATACGCAGTATTTT

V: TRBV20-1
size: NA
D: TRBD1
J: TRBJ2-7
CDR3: CSASTSTGGASYEQYF
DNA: TGCAGTGCTAGTACATCTACAGGGGGCGCTTCCTACGAGCAGTACTTC

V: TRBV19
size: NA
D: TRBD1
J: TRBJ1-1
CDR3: CASSINIGQGSGAAFF
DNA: TGTGCCAGTAGTATTAACATCGGACAGGGGTCGGGTGCAGCTTTCTTT

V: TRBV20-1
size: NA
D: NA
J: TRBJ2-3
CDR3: CSASKQDFTDTQYF
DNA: TGCAGTGCTAGTAAGCAGGACTTCACAGATACGCAGTATTTT

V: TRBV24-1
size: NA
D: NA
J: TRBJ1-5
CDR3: CATPRQPQHF
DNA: TGTGCCACCCCCCGTCAGCCCCAGCATTTT

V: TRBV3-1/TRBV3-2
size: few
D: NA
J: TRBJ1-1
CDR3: CASSLGTSKSEAFF
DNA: TGTGCCAGCAGTCTCGGGACAAGCAAAAGTGAAGCTTTCTTT

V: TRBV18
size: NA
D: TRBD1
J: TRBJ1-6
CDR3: CASSPGQGNLNSPLHF
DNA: TGTGCCAGCTCCCCTGGACAGGGGAACCTTAATTCACCCCTCCACTTT

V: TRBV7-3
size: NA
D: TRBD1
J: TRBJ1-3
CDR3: CASSPGGGGNTIYF
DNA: TGTGCCAGCAGCCCAGGGGGCGGTGGAAACACCATATATTTT

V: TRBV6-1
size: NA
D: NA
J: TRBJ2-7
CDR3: CASSERLLSGYEQYF
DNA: TGTGCCAGCAGTGAACGACTGCTATCCGGCTACGAGCAGTACTTC

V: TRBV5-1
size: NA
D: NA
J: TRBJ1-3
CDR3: CASSLGGRLDTIYF
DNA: TGCGCCAGCAGCTTGGGGGGGCGTCTGGACACCATATATTTT

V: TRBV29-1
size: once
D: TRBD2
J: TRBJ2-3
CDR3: CSVEYLAGKADTQYF
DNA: TGCAGCGTTGAATATCTAGCGGGAAAGGCAGATACGCAGTATTTT

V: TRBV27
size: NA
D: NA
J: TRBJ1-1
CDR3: CASSLTTGVRYTEAFF
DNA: TGTGCCAGCAGTTTAACGACAGGAGTTAGATACACTGAAGCTTTCTTT

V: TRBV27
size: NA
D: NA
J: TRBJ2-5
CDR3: CASSSGWKETQYF
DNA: TGTGCCAGCAGTTCAGGTTGGAAAGAGACCCAGTACTTC

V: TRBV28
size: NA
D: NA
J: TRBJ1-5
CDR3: CASRPQGISNQPQHF
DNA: TGTGCCAGCAGGCCCCAGGGAATAAGCAATCAGCCCCAGCATTTT

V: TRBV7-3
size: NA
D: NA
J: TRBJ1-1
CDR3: CASSLRAGLMNTEAFF
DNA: TGTGCCAGCAGCTTAAGGGCAGGACTTATGAACACTGAAGCTTTCTTT

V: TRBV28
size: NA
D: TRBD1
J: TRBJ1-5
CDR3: CASVPRTGPQHF
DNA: TGTGCCAGCGTACCCAGGACAGGGCCCCAGCATTTT

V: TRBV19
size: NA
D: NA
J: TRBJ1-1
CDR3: CASSIAGTEAFF
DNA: TGTGCCAGTAGTATTGCGGGGACTGAAGCTTTCTTT

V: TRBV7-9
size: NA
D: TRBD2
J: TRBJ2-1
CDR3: CASSPYGGGARNEQFF
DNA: TGTGCCAGCAGCCCGTACGGCGGGGGGGCCCGAAATGAGCAGTTCTTC